The clone carrying this T cell receptor (beta chain) was seen a few times. The CDR3 is 16 residues long. Germline values: CDR1 WNHNN, CDR2 SYGVQD (reference sequence). V lost 3 bases, J lost 6 bases, and 17 bases lay in between. As processed by the authors: Estimated nucleated cell counts came from reference gene primer amplification. The data were produced by immunoSEQ multiplex PCR, yet TCRdb's version contains in-frame clones alone and is incomplete. V and J calls and clone size are given by that table; D and trimming were obtained from the DNA. Here the sample spans 150,000 to 200,000 clones, just under 85% being singletons. The data originate from a study of blood T cell repertoires in COVID-19. Study background: Material from acute and convalescent COVID-19 was sourced from the United States, Italy and Spain. Nucleic acid was either cDNA or gDNA, and it came from T cells, B-cell-depleted T cells, or PBMCs.

Sample: peripheral blood. The TCR sequence derives from a woman of 80 years or more with acute or convalescent COVID-19. The chain has TRBV10-1 and TRBJ2-2; D is unclear. CDR3 amino acids: CASSEKPPMQSGELFF. The CDR3 DNA follows: TGCGCCAGCAGTGAAAAGCCCCCGATGCAATCCGGGGAGCTGTTTTTT.